These 28 T cell receptor beta chains originate from one sample sequenced in a study of shared clonotypes between healthy human individuals. Here immunoSEQ multiplex PCR was the method, and the copy in TCRdb shows in-frame clones only, minus some. The sample yields millions of clones, approximately 92% seen once. The specimen was naive CD4+ T cells sorted from blood. Subset described: CD45RA+ positively selected. Receptor source: a young man in good health.

Note on this clone: Distinct nucleotide sequences in the sample also encode this CDR3. The chain recombines TRBV19 with TRBJ2-5; D remains unclear. The CDR3 has 11 residues. Trimming took 6 bases from V and 5 from J, leaving 7 bases between them. The germline CDR1 and CDR2 sequences are LNHDA and SQIVND (reference sequence). As DNA, the CDR3 is TGTGCCAGTAGGGTGGGGGAGACCCAGTACTTC. Its protein product is CASRVGETQYF.

The chain carries TRBV30 and TRBJ2-5; D remains ambiguous. The V end was cut by 0 bases, the J end by 2 bases, with 13 bases between. The CDR3 covers 15 residues. Germline CDR1 reads GTSNPN; CDR2 reads SVGIG (reference sequence). The CDR3 region is CAWSVISGIQETQYF. The CDR3 region has the DNA TGTGCCTGGAGTGTAATTTCCGGAATTCAAGAGACCCAGTACTTC.

The rearrangement links TRBV2 to TRBJ1-3; D not resolved. The CDR3 has 14 residues. The germline V gene has CDR1 SNHLY and CDR2 FYNNEI. Trimming removed 4 bases from V and 4 bases from J, with 11 bases in between. CDR3 sequence reads: CASSAQNAGNTIYF. The CDR3 DNA sequence: TGTGCCAGCAGTGCTCAGAATGCCGGAAACACCATATATTTT.

The V and J genes are TRBV9 and TRBJ2-5, with 10 bases that match TRBD2. The germline V gene has CDR1 SGDLS and CDR2 YYNGEE. CDR3 length equals 15 residues. The V segment lost 3 bases and the J segment 5 bases; nucleotides outside the gene matches: 7. In DNA form, the CDR3 reads TGTGCCAGCAGCGCTAGCGGGGGTCCCCGGGAGACCCAGTACTTC. The encoded protein is CASSASGGPRETQYF.

This chain joins TRBV27 and TRBJ1-2; the D gene is possibly TRBD1 (5 bases). V lost 0 bases and J lost 4, with 12 bases in between. Looked up from germline, CDR1 is MNHEY and CDR2 is SMNVEV (reference sequence). The CDR3 sequence is 15 residues long. CDR3 residues: CASSLSVDGGYGYTF. The CDR3 DNA follows: TGTGCCAGCAGTTTATCGGTCGACGGGGGCTATGGCTACACCTTC.

DNA for the CDR3: TGTGCCAGCAGTCAGCAGACAGGGGGGAACATTCAGTACTTC. Its protein is CASSQQTGGNIQYF. The chain uses TRBV6-1 and TRBJ2-4; TRBD1 agrees at 9 bases. Germline CDR1 reads MNHNS; CDR2 reads SASEGT. The V gene end was trimmed by 5 bases and the J gene end by 7 bases; junction bases not matched to a gene: 6. CDR3 length equals 14 residues.

The chain employs TRBV28 and TRBJ1-5; TRBD1 might be the D (6 bases). Germline V gene sequence: CDR1 MDHEN, CDR2 SYDVKM. Trimming removed 9 bases at V and 6 bases at J, with 21 bases between. The CDR3 spans 15 residues. DNA of the CDR3: TGTGCCAGTTCCGGTAAGCAGGGGACCGGTCAGCCCCAGCATTTT. Protein: CASSGKQGTGQPQHF.

This chain links TRBV6-6 with TRBJ1-6, with D uncertain. The CDR3 totals 12 residues. Germline CDR1 and CDR2: MNHNY and SVGAGI (reference sequence). The V end was cut by 10 bases, the J end by 13 bases, with 17 bases between. The CDR3 loop is CAIKPFLGPLHF. The CDR3 DNA is TGTGCCATTAAGCCGTTTCTAGGTCCCCTCCACTTT.

The chain employs TRBV4-2 and TRBJ1-5, with a tentative D call TRBD1 (6 bases). Germline CDR1 is LGHNA and CDR2 is YNFKEQ. There are 17 residues in the CDR3. Deletions cut 0 bases from V and 5 bases from J, with 17 bases between. Here the CDR3 DNA reads TGTGCCAGCAGCCAAGATGCGGGGGGCGCGTTATATCAGCCCCAGCATTTT. Translation gives CASSQDAGGALYQPQHF.

This clone was seen only once. The J gene is TRBJ2-2, the V gene TRBV11-2, with D hard to call. From germline, CDR1 is SGHAT and CDR2 FQNNGV. V was shortened by 6 bases and J by 6 bases, with 20 bases between the two germline ends. The CDR3 is made up of 16 amino acids. The CDR3 nucleotides read TGTGCCAGCAGGGGCCTCAAGACCGGATTGGCCGGGGAGCTGTTTTTT. Amino acid sequence: CASRGLKTGLAGELFF. The whole variable domain, filled in from reference TRBV11-2 and TRBJ2-2, reads EAGVAQSPRYKIIEKRQSVAFWCNPISGHATLYWYQQILGQGPKLLIQFQNNGVVDDSQLPKDRFSAERLKGVDSTLKIQPAKLEDSAVYLCASRGLKTGLAGELFFGEGSRLTVL.

This sequence joins TRBV5-1 and TRBJ1-6, with D maybe TRBD1 (5 bases). V was shortened by 3 bases and J by 7 bases, with 8 bases between the two germline ends. There are 13 residues in the CDR3. Germline CDR1 is SGHRS and CDR2 is YFSETQ. CDR3 bases: TGCGCCAGCAGCTCCGGGGGGAATTCACCCCTCCACTTT. Protein: CASSSGGNSPLHF. Full variable domain (outside the CDR3, taken from reference TRBV5-1 and TRBJ1-6): KAGVTQTPRYLIKTRGQQVTLSCSPISGHRSVSWYQQTPGQGLQFLFEYFSETQRNKGNFPGRFSGRQFSNSRSEMNVSTLELGDSALYLCASSSGGNSPLHFGNGTRLTVT.

In this sample, this clone turned up once. The V call is TRBV18, the J call TRBJ1-3; 7 positions match TRBD1. This CDR3 region has 16 residues. Germline V CDR1 and CDR2: KGHSH, LQKENI. Trimming removed 2 bases from V and 8 bases from J; junction bases left unmatched: 12. CDR3 sequence reads: CASSPSSPQGRDTIYF. CDR3 coding DNA: TGTGCCAGCTCACCATCGAGCCCACAGGGGCGAGACACCATATATTTT.

A remark on this clone: Other DNA variants within this sample encode the same CDR3. Written as DNA, the CDR3 is TGTGCCTGGAGTGCCACGAACACCGGGGAGCTGTTTTTT. Its protein product is CAWSATNTGELFF. The chain recombines TRBV30 with TRBJ2-2; D ambiguous. Germline values: CDR1 GTSNPN, CDR2 SVGIG (reference sequence). Trimming pared 1 base from V and 0 bases from J, leaving 3 bases between. This CDR3 region has 13 residues. Based on the CDR3 plus reference TRBV30 and TRBJ2-2, the full variable domain is SQTIHQWPATLVQPVGSPLSLECTVEGTSNPNLYWYRQAAGRGLQLLFYSVGIGQISSEVPQNLSASRPQDRQFILSSKKLLLSDSGFYLCAWSATNTGELFFGEGSRLTVL.

The J gene is TRBJ2-1, the V gene TRBV10-3; D call uncertain. V lost 6 bases to trimming and J lost 8 bases, with 14 bases between them. Germline-derived CDR1 and CDR2 are ENHRY and SYGVKD. CDR3 size: 13 residues. Written as DNA, the CDR3 is TGTGCCATCAGGGATCCCACGGGTGATGAGCAGTTCTTC. It specifies CAIRDPTGDEQFF.

CDR3 residues: CASSLTGGGQPQHF. The CDR3 DNA follows: TGTGCCAGCAGCTTAACAGGGGGCGGTCAGCCCCAGCATTTT. V usage is TRBV7-8 and J usage is TRBJ1-5, with TRBD1 matching over 9 bases. In germline, CDR1 is SGHVS, CDR2 FQNEAQ. The V and J ends lost 2 bases and 6 bases, in that order; junction bases with no gene match: 2. The CDR3 covers 14 residues.

The chain carries TRBV10-3 and TRBJ1-2, with D perhaps TRBD1 (6 bases). Trimming left V 0 bases short and J 2 bases short, with 13 bases between. This CDR3 contains 16 residues. The germline V gene encodes CDR1 ENHRY and CDR2 SYGVKD. CDR3: CAISESVGGGNYGYTF. Here the CDR3 DNA reads TGTGCCATCAGTGAGTCGGTAGGGGGAGGGAACTATGGCTACACCTTC.

Comments on this clone: The same CDR3 can be traced to other DNA sequences in this sample. The V call is TRBV19, the J call TRBJ2-7; 8 bases align to TRBD1. The CDR3 length is 14 residues. The germline V gene has CDR1 LNHDA and CDR2 SQIVND (reference sequence). Unmatched junction bases numbered 6, after V lost 4 bases and J lost 4 bases. CDR3 in amino acids: CASSTTGGRYEQYF. The CDR3 DNA reads TGTGCCAGTAGTACTACAGGGGGGAGGTACGAGCAGTACTTC.

The chain joins TRBV6-5 to TRBJ2-3; no reliable D call. Germline V gene sequence: CDR1 MNHEY, CDR2 SVGAGI. This CDR3 is built from 13 residues. V lost 7 bases and J 1 base, leaving 9 bases between the germline ends. The CDR3 coding sequence is TGTGCCAGCATAGGGCCCGGCACAGATACGCAGTATTTT. Translating it yields CASIGPGTDTQYF.

V and J are TRBV30 and TRBJ1-6; D remains unclear. CDR1 and CDR2 (germline): GTSNPN, SVGIG (reference sequence). Trimming stripped 4 bases from V and 8 bases from J, with 24 bases between. The CDR3 length is 17 residues. The CDR3 reads CAWKKSKGFPGDSPLHF. In nucleotides, the CDR3 is TGTGCCTGGAAGAAGTCTAAGGGTTTCCCTGGGGATTCACCCCTCCACTTT.

The V call is TRBV28, the J call TRBJ1-5, with 8 bases that match TRBD1. V gave up 8 bases and J gave up 6 bases; unmatched junction bases: 9. The CDR3 extends over 14 amino acids. The germline V gene has CDR1 MDHEN and CDR2 SYDVKM. The CDR3 region has the DNA TGTGCCAGCCAAGCAGGGGGCTCGGGTCAGCCCCAGCATTTT. The encoded protein is CASQAGGSGQPQHF.

Worth noting for this clone: The sample has other DNA sequences that encode this CDR3 too. The chain combines TRBV18 with TRBJ2-1; 9 nucleotides line up with TRBD1. The germline V gene has CDR1 KGHSH and CDR2 LQKENI. After removal of 3 bases from V and 6 bases from J, the junction contained 3 bases not matched to a gene. The CDR3 is made up of 14 amino acids. The CDR3 sequence is CASSPRDRANEQFF. For the CDR3, the DNA is TGTGCCAGCTCACCCCGGGACAGGGCCAATGAGCAGTTCTTC. Full variable domain (remainder filled in from reference TRBV18 and TRBJ2-1): NAGVMQNPRHLVRRRGQEARLRCSPMKGHSHVYWYRQLPEEGLKFMVYLQKENIIDESGMPKERFSAEFPKEGPSILRIQQVVRGDSAAYFCASSPRDRANEQFFGPGTRLTVL.

The V and J genes are TRBV9 and TRBJ1-5; possible D gene TRBD1, 5 bases. This CDR3 spans 14 amino acids. Germline V lookup: CDR1 SGDLS, CDR2 YYNGEE. V was cut by 3 bases and J by 7 bases, with 14 bases left in between. For the CDR3, the DNA is TGTGCCAGCAGCGCAGCAGGGAAGGGGCAGCCCCAGCATTTT. Translating gives CASSAAGKGQPQHF. The entire variable domain, with the rest obtained from reference TRBV9 and TRBJ1-5, is as follows: DSGVTQTPKHLITATGQRVTLRCSPRSGDLSVYWYQQSLDQGLQFLIQYYNGEERAKGNILERFSAQQFPDLHSELNLSSLELGDSALYFCASSAAGKGQPQHFGDGTRLSIL.

The CDR3 protein is CAWSGYREPKDTQYF. The DNA for the CDR3 is TGTGCCTGGAGTGGGTACCGGGAACCTAAAGATACGCAGTATTTT. This chain links TRBV30 with TRBJ2-3; D may be TRBD2 (5 bases). This CDR3 contains 15 residues. Looked up from germline, CDR1 is GTSNPN and CDR2 is SVGIG (reference sequence). V lost 1 base, J lost 5 bases, and 16 bases lay in between.

This sequence joins TRBV7-9 and TRBJ2-3; possibly TRBD2 for D (5 bases). V lost 2 bases and J lost 4, with 16 bases in between. Germline V gene lookup returns CDR1 SEHNR and CDR2 FQNEAQ (reference sequence). The CDR3 loop spans 16 amino acids. In DNA form, the CDR3 reads TGTGCCAGCAGCTTATCACGTCTAGCCGAGGCAGATACGCAGTATTTT. This encodes CASSLSRLAEADTQYF.

This chain joins TRBV6-1 and TRBJ2-7; 14 bases are a match to TRBD2. Germline CDR1 MNHNS, CDR2 SASEGT. V was pared by 4 bases and J by 2 bases, with 7 bases of the junction left unmatched. The CDR3 has 17 amino acids. CDR3 bases: TGTGCCAGCAGTGGCAGGACTAGCGGGGGGTCCGCCTACGAGCAGTACTTC. This encodes CASSGRTSGGSAYEQYF.

V gene TRBV29-1 combines with J gene TRBJ1-1, with 9 bases matching TRBD1. Trimming removed 7 bases from V and 1 base from J; junction bases left unmatched: 7. Germline CDR1 SQVTM, CDR2 ANQGSEA. This CDR3 is 14 amino acids long. CDR3 sequence (DNA): TGCAGCGGTACAGGGGGCTTGGGGAACACTGAAGCTTTCTTT. Its translation: CSGTGGLGNTEAFF.

This clone was counted between two and nine times. This chain links TRBV5-1 with TRBJ1-6; tentatively, D is TRBD1 (6 bases). The V end was cut by 4 bases, the J end by 0 bases, with 14 bases between. Germline CDR1 reads SGHRS; CDR2 reads YFSETQ. The CDR3 totals 17 residues. CDR3 loop: CASSEGHTSSYNSPLHF. CDR3 DNA: TGCGCCAGCAGCGAGGGACACACGAGCTCCTATAATTCACCCCTCCACTTT.

This clone was seen only once. The V and J genes are TRBV5-1 and TRBJ2-1; weak D call: TRBD2 (6 bases). V lost 0 bases to trimming and J lost 8 bases, with 18 bases between them. The CDR3 has 16 amino acids. Germline CDR1 reads SGHRS; CDR2 reads YFSETQ. This chain's CDR3 is CASSLAGLSQGDEQFF. The CDR3 DNA is TGCGCCAGCAGCTTGGCGGGACTCTCCCAAGGCGATGAGCAGTTCTTC.